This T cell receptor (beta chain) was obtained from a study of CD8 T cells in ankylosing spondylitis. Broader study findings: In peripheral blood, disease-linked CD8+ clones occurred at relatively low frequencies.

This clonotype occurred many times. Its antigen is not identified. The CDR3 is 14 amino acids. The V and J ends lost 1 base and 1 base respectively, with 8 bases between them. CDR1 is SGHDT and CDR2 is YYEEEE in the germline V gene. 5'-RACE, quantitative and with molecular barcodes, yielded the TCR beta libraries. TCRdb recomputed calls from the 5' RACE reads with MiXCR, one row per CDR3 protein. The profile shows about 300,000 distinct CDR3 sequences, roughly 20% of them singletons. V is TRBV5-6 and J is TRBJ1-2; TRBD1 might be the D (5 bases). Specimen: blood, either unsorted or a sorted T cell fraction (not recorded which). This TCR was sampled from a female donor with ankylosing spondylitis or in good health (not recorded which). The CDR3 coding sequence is TGTGCCAGCAGCTTGCCAGGGATTAACTATGGCTACACCTTC. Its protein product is CASSLPGINYGYTF. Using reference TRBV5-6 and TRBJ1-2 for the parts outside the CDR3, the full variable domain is DAGVTQSPTHLIKTRGQQVTLRCSPKSGHDTVSWYQQALGQGPQFIFQYYEEEERQRGNFPDRFSGHQFPNYSSELNVNALLLGDSALYLCASSLPGINYGYTFGSGTRLTVV.